The present T cell receptor beta chain was sequenced within a study of blood T cell repertoires in COVID-19. Study in general: Researchers got acute and convalescent COVID-19 samples from the United States, Italy and Spain. T cells, B-cell-depleted T cells, or PBMCs supplied cDNA or gDNA.

There are 10 residues in the CDR3. In germline, CDR1 is DFQATT, CDR2 SNEGSKA (reference sequence). In the study's own analysis: It was from reference gene primer amplification that nucleated cell counts were estimated. TCRdb keeps only in-frame clones here, not all; method: immunoSEQ multiplex PCR. V, J and clone size derive from that table, while D and trimming were established from the DNA sequence. Of about 59,000 clones listed, roughly 85% were seen once; the top ten hold under 3.5%. The specimen sequenced was peripheral blood. The sequence derives from a man aged 60 to 75 with acute or convalescent COVID-19. The genes are TRBV20-1 and TRBJ1-2; D call uncertain. The CDR3 DNA is TGCAGCGCGTTCAACTATGGCTACACCTTC. Its protein product is CSAFNYGYTF.